Each of the 21 T cell receptor beta chains below was sequenced from the same sample in a study of tumor-infiltrating lymphocytes in localized non-small cell lung cancer. The data were produced by immunoSEQ multiplex PCR, yet TCRdb's version contains in-frame clones alone and is incomplete. Here the sample spans fewer than 15,000 clones, 70% to 75% being singletons. Sample: uninvolved lung tissue not adjacent to the tumor. These TCRs come from a human donor with non-small cell lung cancer.

The chain has TRBV2 and TRBJ2-5, with 15 bases that match TRBD2. CDR1 is SNHLY and CDR2 is FYNNEI in the germline V gene. This CDR3 has 17 residues. V dropped 5 bases and J dropped 1; count of bases not matched to a gene: 5. The CDR3 nucleotides are TGTGCCAGCAGTACCGGGACTAGCGGGGGGCCCCAAGAGACCCAGTACTTC. This translates into CASSTGTSGGPQETQYF.

The rearrangement uses TRBV19 and TRBJ2-5, with TRBD1 identical over 7 bases. The germline V gene encodes CDR1 LNHDA and CDR2 SQIVND (reference sequence). With 4 bases clipped from V and 4 bases from J, the junction kept 6 bases outside the gene matches. This CDR3 has 14 residues. CDR3 DNA: TGTGCCAGTAGTACACAGGGGAGTGGAGAGACCCAGTACTTC. Translation gives CASSTQGSGETQYF.

A single count supports this clone. This chain links TRBV7-2 with TRBJ1-1, with 9 bases lining up with TRBD1. Per germline, CDR1 SGHTA and CDR2 FQGNSA. V lost 5 bases to trimming and J lost 5 bases; unmatched junction nucleotides: 12. The CDR3 consists of 16 residues. CDR3 region: CASSPPGGQGATEAFF. CDR3 DNA sequence: TGTGCCAGCAGCCCCCCCGGGGGACAGGGTGCAACTGAAGCTTTCTTT.

This clone appeared once. The V and J genes are TRBV7-9 and TRBJ2-7, with D unresolved. This CDR3 comprises 11 residues. Trimming stripped 8 bases from V and 5 bases from J, with 10 bases between. Germline lookup yields CDR1 SEHNR and CDR2 FQNEAQ (reference sequence). The CDR3 sequence is CASGTLDEQYF. The CDR3 DNA follows: TGTGCCAGCGGAACCCTGGACGAGCAGTACTTC.

The chain employs TRBV25-1 and TRBJ2-7; TRBD2 matches at 13 bases. J lost 5 bases, V lost 5 bases, and 6 bases had no gene match. The germline gives CDR1 MGHDK, CDR2 SYGVNS. The CDR3 loop spans 15 amino acids. The CDR3: CASSPGLAGAHEQYF. In DNA form, the CDR3 reads TGTGCCAGCAGTCCCGGACTAGCGGGAGCCCACGAGCAGTACTTC.

The rearrangement uses TRBV30 and TRBJ2-5; 10 nucleotides line up with TRBD2. The V and J ends lost 1 base and 0 bases, in that order; junction bases with no gene match: 5. This CDR3 has 16 amino acids. Germline V lookup: CDR1 GTSNPN, CDR2 SVGIG (reference sequence). The CDR3 here is CAWSGGSGRYQETQYF. The DNA for the CDR3 is TGTGCCTGGAGTGGGGGTAGCGGGAGGTACCAAGAGACCCAGTACTTC.

The V gene is TRBV4-1, the J gene TRBJ2-7; tentative D call: TRBD1 (6 bases). V was shortened by 0 bases and J by 4 bases, with 10 bases between the two germline ends. The germline V gene has CDR1 MGHRA and CDR2 YSYEKL. CDR3 length: 14 amino acids. The CDR3: CASSQDTGQYEQYF. DNA for the CDR3: TGCGCCAGCAGCCAAGATACAGGACAGTACGAGCAGTACTTC.

This chain links TRBV2 with TRBJ2-6; the match to TRBD1 covers 12 bases. With V trimmed by 6 bases and J by 4 bases, 13 bases remained unmatched. Germline V gene lookup returns CDR1 SNHLY and CDR2 FYNNEI. The CDR3 spans 19 residues. CDR3 in DNA: TGTGCCAGCAGGCTACCCTCGGGACAGGGGGCACGAGGGGCCAACGTCCTGACTTTC. It is translated as CASRLPSGQGARGANVLTF.

The V call is TRBV6-4, the J call TRBJ1-4; D is uncertain. The CDR3 contains 14 residues. V shed 4 bases and J shed 8 bases, with 14 bases lying between them. Germline V CDR1 and CDR2: MRHNA, SNTAGT. CDR3 in amino acids: CASSASTAFEKLFF. The CDR3 DNA is TGTGCCAGCAGTGCCTCTACAGCCTTCGAAAAACTGTTTTTT.

This clone has more than one count but fewer than ten. This chain uses TRBV18 with TRBJ1-1, with 7 positions matching TRBD1. This CDR3 comprises 15 residues. J lost 5 bases, V lost 3 bases, and 9 bases had no gene match. The germline V gene encodes CDR1 KGHSH and CDR2 LQKENI. The CDR3 sequence is CASSPRTGLQTEAFF. The CDR3 DNA follows: TGTGCCAGCTCACCCCGGACAGGCCTACAAACTGAAGCTTTCTTT.

The V call is TRBV19, the J call TRBJ1-5, with D possibly being TRBD1 (6 bases). The CDR3 length is 15 residues. V lost 1 base and J lost 6, with 13 bases in between. Per germline, CDR1 LNHDA and CDR2 SQIVND (reference sequence). CDR3 protein: CASSIGVGASQPQHF. The CDR3 DNA reads as TGTGCCAGTAGTATAGGCGTGGGGGCAAGTCAGCCCCAGCATTTT.

By frequency in the sample, this clone is medium-sized. The V and J genes are TRBV5-6 and TRBJ2-7, with D hard to call. Looked up from germline, CDR1 is SGHDT and CDR2 is YYEEEE. V was clipped by 2 bases and J by 6 bases, with 6 bases between them. CDR3 length equals 11 residues. The CDR3 spells CASSFQREQYF. Written as DNA, the CDR3 is TGTGCCAGCAGCTTTCAGCGCGAGCAGTACTTC.

The count of this clone is one. The V and J genes are TRBV29-1 and TRBJ2-5; a possible D gene is TRBD2 (6 bases). The CDR3 consists of 12 residues. V was trimmed by 4 bases and J by 2 bases, leaving 8 bases between them. Germline V gene sequence: CDR1 SQVTM, CDR2 ANQGSEA. In DNA form, the CDR3 reads TGCAGCGTTGGGACTAATCAAGAGACCCAGTACTTC. Translated: CSVGTNQETQYF.

This clone was seen only a few times. The chain couples TRBV7-3 to TRBJ2-2; 9 bases agree with TRBD2. The germline gives CDR1 SGHTA, CDR2 FQGTGA. This CDR3 comprises 17 residues. V shed 5 bases, J shed 2 bases, and the junction held 9 bases outside the gene matches. As DNA, the CDR3 is TGTGCCAGCAGCGAAAGTCCGACTAGCGGAAACACCGGGGAGCTGTTTTTT. It specifies CASSESPTSGNTGELFF.

CDR3 region: CASSQSQSYEQYF. CDR3 DNA sequence: TGTGCCAGCAGCCAAAGCCAGAGCTACGAGCAGTACTTC. V gene TRBV14 combines with J gene TRBJ2-7; D unclear. With 2 bases removed from V and 3 bases from J, the gap between germline ends came to 8 bases. The germline V gene has CDR1 SGHDN and CDR2 FVKESK. The CDR3 extends over 13 amino acids. The full variable domain, in which reference TRBV14 and TRBJ2-7 provide the parts outside the CDR3, is EAGVTQFPSHSVIEKGQTVTLRCDPISGHDNLYWYRRVMGKEIKFLLHFVKESKQDESGMPNNRFLAERTGGTYSTLKVQPAELEDSGVYFCASSQSQSYEQYFGPGTRLTVT.

The CDR3 region is CASSRRDEQYF. The CDR3 DNA reads as TGTGCCAGCAGCCGAAGAGACGAGCAGTACTTC. V gene TRBV11-2 combines with J gene TRBJ2-7, with no clear D. V was clipped by 5 bases and J by 5 bases, with 7 bases between them. Germline assignment: CDR1 SGHAT and CDR2 FQNNGV. There are 11 residues in the CDR3.

The gene calls are TRBV27 and TRBJ1-2; D uncertain. Germline V lookup: CDR1 MNHEY, CDR2 SMNVEV (reference sequence). V was shortened by 6 bases and J by 7 bases, with 15 bases between the two germline ends. The CDR3 totals 13 residues. The CDR3 is CASSPGREGGYTF. The CDR3 coding sequence is TGTGCCAGCAGCCCTGGGAGGGAGGGTGGCTACACCTTC.

CDR3 sequence reads: CASSLGPGVTEAFF. As DNA, the CDR3 is TGTGCCAGCAGCTTAGGTCCAGGGGTCACTGAAGCTTTCTTT. The rearrangement joins TRBV7-2 to TRBJ1-1; weak D call: TRBD1 (6 bases). Per the germline V gene, CDR1 is SGHTA and CDR2 is FQGNSA. V was pared by 1 base and J by 4 bases, with 10 bases between. The CDR3 has 14 amino acids.

This chain connects TRBV5-1 to TRBJ1-3; the D is unclear. The germline V and J ends were trimmed by 0 bases and 0 bases, with 13 bases remaining between them. Germline CDR1 SGHRS, CDR2 YFSETQ. The CDR3 totals 17 residues. In DNA form, the CDR3 reads TGCGCCAGCAGCTTGGACGCGGAGCCCCTCTCTGGAAACACCATATATTTT. This sequence encodes CASSLDAEPLSGNTIYF.

The chain is built from TRBV7-8 and TRBJ2-1; the match to TRBD1 covers 7 bases. The ends lost 1 base at V and 6 bases at J; junction bases unmatched: 6. This CDR3 spans 15 amino acids. In germline, CDR1 is SGHVS, CDR2 FQNEAQ. The CDR3 sequence is CASSLEGRGINEQFF. The DNA of the CDR3 is TGTGCCAGCAGCTTAGAGGGCAGGGGGATCAATGAGCAGTTCTTC. The whole variable domain, filled in from reference TRBV7-8 and TRBJ2-1, reads GAGVSQSPRYKVAKRGQDVALRCDPISGHVSLFWYQQALGQGPEFLTYFQNEAQLDKSGLPSDRFFAERPEGSVSTLKIQRTQQEDSAVYLCASSLEGRGINEQFFGPGTRLTVL.

V is TRBV28 and J is TRBJ1-2, with 8 bases fitting TRBD1. V trimming: 8 bases; J trimming: 5 bases; junction bases outside the gene matches: 1. In germline, CDR1 is MDHEN, CDR2 SYDVKM. The CDR3 runs to 11 residues. As DNA, the CDR3 is TGTGCCAGCCAGGGGGCTTATGGCTACACCTTC. Translated, it gives CASQGAYGYTF.